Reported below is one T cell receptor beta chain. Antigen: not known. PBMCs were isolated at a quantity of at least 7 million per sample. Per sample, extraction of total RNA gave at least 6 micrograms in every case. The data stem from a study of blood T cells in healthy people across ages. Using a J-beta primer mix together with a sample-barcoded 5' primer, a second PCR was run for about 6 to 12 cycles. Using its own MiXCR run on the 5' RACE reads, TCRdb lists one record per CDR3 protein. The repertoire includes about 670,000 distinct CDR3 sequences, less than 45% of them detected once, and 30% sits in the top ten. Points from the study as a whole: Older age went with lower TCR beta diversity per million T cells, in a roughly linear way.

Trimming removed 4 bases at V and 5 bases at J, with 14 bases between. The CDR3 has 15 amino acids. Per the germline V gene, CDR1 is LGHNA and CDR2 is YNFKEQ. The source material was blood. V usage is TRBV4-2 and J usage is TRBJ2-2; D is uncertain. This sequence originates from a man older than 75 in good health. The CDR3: CASSPLVTETGELFF. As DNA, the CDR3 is TGTGCCAGCAGCCCGTTAGTAACAGAGACCGGGGAGCTGTTTTTT.